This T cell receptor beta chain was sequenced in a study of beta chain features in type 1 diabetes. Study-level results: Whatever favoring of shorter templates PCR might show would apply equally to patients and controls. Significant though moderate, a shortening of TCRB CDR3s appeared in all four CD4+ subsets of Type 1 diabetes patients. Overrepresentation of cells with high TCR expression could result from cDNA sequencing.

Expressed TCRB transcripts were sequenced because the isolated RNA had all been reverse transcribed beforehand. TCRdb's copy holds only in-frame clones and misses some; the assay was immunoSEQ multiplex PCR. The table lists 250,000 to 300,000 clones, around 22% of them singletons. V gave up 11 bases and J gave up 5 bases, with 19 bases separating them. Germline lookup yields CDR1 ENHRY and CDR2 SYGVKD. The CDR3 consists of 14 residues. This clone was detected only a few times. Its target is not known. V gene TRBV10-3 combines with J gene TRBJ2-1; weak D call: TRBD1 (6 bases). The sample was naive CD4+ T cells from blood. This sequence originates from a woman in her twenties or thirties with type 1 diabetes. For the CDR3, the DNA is TGTGCCGCCGCGGACAGACAAACCAACAATGAGCAGTTCTTC. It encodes CAAADRQTNNEQFF.